This TCR beta chain was sequenced during a study of breast tumors, draining lymph nodes, adjacent tissues (dated by TCRdb to 2016 to 2017). Study-level background: The study compared TCR beta repertoires across tumor, adjacent nontumor tissue and axillary lymph nodes from breast cancer patients. The study was designed to assess the relationships and possible T-cell exchange between tumor, surrounding tissue and draining lymph node repertoires in human breast cancer.

Many counts were recorded for this clonotype. Its specific antigen is unknown. Base qualities are missing; no much larger clone stands one base away. The lymph node samples were taken from the axillary draining lymph nodes of breast cancer patients. The CDR3, from cysteine to phenylalanine, totals 14 residues. Here the CDR3 DNA is all that survives: 42 bases in frame from base 1. CDR1 SGHAT and CDR2 FQNNGV are derived from the germline V gene. V gives up 1 base and J gives up 7 bases, and the segment between their germline ends measures 10 bases. The listed sequencing device is Illumina HiSeq 2000. Multiplex PCR amplification was used to build the TCR beta chain libraries. High-throughput sequencing was used to analyze the amplified TCR beta chain products. Clones were called with MiXCR by TCRdb after fastp trimmed the public reads at Q25, and only in-frame beta chains were retained. Identical CDR3 proteins give one entry, which carries the most common genes and DNA. Present in this sample are some 130,000 distinct CDR3 sequences, just under 20% of which were seen just once. The ten most abundant clones make up over 3% of the sample.

General findings and caveats noted by the study authors: Rather than being directly demonstrated, the conclusion that tumor T cells originate in lymph nodes was presented as consistent with a hypothesis. The data were considered consistent with most tumor T cells being derived from the lymph node and subsequently expanding within tumor tissue. The similarity between tumor and nontumor tissue repertoires was significantly greater in luminal-like breast cancer than in basal-like breast cancer. Tumor T-cell repertoires showed less diversity than lymph node repertoires and more diversity than nontumor tissue repertoires, and tumor T-cell repertoires showed preferential V and J gene usage.

The sequence was collected from a female donor with breast cancer. Some clones in this sample may be carry-over from other donors' samples. This chain joins TRBV11-2 to TRBJ1-4, with the identity of the D gene unclear. Specimen: axillary lymph node tissue. The nucleotide sequence reads TGTGCCAGCAGCTTAGGCTCCTCTGGTGAAAAACTGTTTTTT. Translated, it reads CASSLGSSGEKLFF. The full variable domain, with segments outside the CDR3 supplied by the reference TRBV11-2 and TRBJ1-4 proteins, appears as EAGVAQSPRYKIIEKRQSVAFWCNPISGHATLYWYQQILGQGPKLLIQFQNNGVVDDSQLPKDRFSAERLKGVDSTLKIQPAKLEDSAVYLCASSLGSSGEKLFFGSGTQLSVL.